These T cell receptor beta chains were read from a single sample in a study of T cells in Graves' hyperthyroidism and ophthalmopathy. TCRdb re-called the multiplex PCR reads through MiXCR, storing one row per CDR3 protein. The table lists approximately 740,000 distinct CDR3 sequences, approximately 15% of them singletons, with more than 8.5% in the top ten. The sample taken for sequencing was blood. The receptor set was obtained from a woman aged 18-35 years with Graves' hyperthyroidism. Each CDR3 is given with its conserved first and last residue. A D gene is named only where the DNA matches it firmly. Expanded clones get a size class; other rows say once, few or many, or leave the size out.

v_call,clone_size,d_call,j_call,cdr3_nt,cdr3_aa
TRBV7-9,.,TRBD1,TRBJ2-5,TGTGCCAGCAGCTCAGGGAAGGGGGCGGAGAAGACCCAGTACTTC,CASSSGKGAEKTQYF
TRBV5-8,few,TRBD2,TRBJ2-2,TGTGCCAGCAGCCCGGGACCAGGACTAGCGGGGACCACCGGGGAGCTGTTTTTT,CASSPGPGLAGTTGELFF
TRBV4-1,many,.,TRBJ2-2,TGCGCCAGCAGCCGTGGTGAGAGGACCGGGGAGCTGTTTTTT,CASSRGERTGELFF
TRBV12-3/TRBV12-4,many,.,TRBJ1-1,TGTGCCAGCAGCGTTCTCCAGGGAACTGAAGCTTTCTTT,CASSVLQGTEAFF
TRBV24-1,.,.,TRBJ2-2,TGTGCCACCAGTGACAGCCGAGGGGCGGCCGGGGAGCTGTTTTTT,CATSDSRGAAGELFF
TRBV2,few,.,TRBJ1-2,TGTGCCAGCAGTGAGGACAGCAGGAGTAACTATGGCTACACCTTC,CASSEDSRSNYGYTF
TRBV29-1,many,.,TRBJ2-7,TGCAGCGTTGATGGGCTGAGGGACAAGCCTTACGAGCAGTACTTC,CSVDGLRDKPYEQYF
TRBV6-1,.,.,TRBJ2-1,TGTGCCATCCTCCTAGAGACATACAATGAGCAGTTCTTC,CAILLETYNEQFF
TRBV12-3/TRBV12-4,many,.,TRBJ2-5,TGTGCCAGCAGTTTTTCCAGGGATAGAAAGACCCAGTACTTC,CASSFSRDRKTQYF
TRBV20-1,few,TRBD2,TRBJ2-1,TGCAGTGCTAGTGGGCTAGCGGGAGGTTCCTACAATGAGCAGTTCTTC,CSASGLAGGSYNEQFF
TRBV11-2,many,TRBD2,TRBJ2-7,TGTGCCAGCAGCTTAAGGCTAGCGGGCCTCTACGAGCAGTACTTC,CASSLRLAGLYEQYF
TRBV7-2,once,TRBD2,TRBJ2-1,TGTGCCAGCAGCTTTGGGACTAGCGGGAGTCTAAATGAGCAGTTCTTC,CASSFGTSGSLNEQFF
TRBV7-9,.,TRBD1,TRBJ2-1,TGTGCCAGCAGCGCATGGACAGGGTCCGATGAGCAGTTCTTC,CASSAWTGSDEQFF
TRBV2,many,TRBD1,TRBJ2-7,TGTGCCAGCAGTGACAACAGGGGAACCTACGAGCAGTACTTC,CASSDNRGTYEQYF
TRBV9,many,.,TRBJ2-7,TGTGCCAGCAGCCCCGACACCAGCCTCTACGAGCAGTACTTC,CASSPDTSLYEQYF
TRBV11-3,many,TRBD2,TRBJ2-3,TGTGCCAGCAGCCCCCTCTTGCCCCGAGCGGGAGGGAGGAGGACAGATACGCAGTATTTT,CASSPLLPRAGGRRTDTQYF
TRBV24-1,few,TRBD1,TRBJ2-6,TGTGCCACCAGTGGTCAACCCGGACAGGGGGTCTCTGGGGCCAACGTCCTGACTTTC,CATSGQPGQGVSGANVLTF
TRBV20-1,many,TRBD2,TRBJ2-7,TGCAGTGCTACGGGGTGGAAAAGCGGGAGGGTATACGAGCAGTACTTC,CSATGWKSGRVYEQYF